This paragraph covers one TCR beta chain sequence. Donors ranged from about 6 to 90 years old and were healthy Caucasians in Russia. V was clipped by 0 bases and J by 0 bases, with 7 bases between them. Per the germline V gene, CDR1 is SGHRS and CDR2 is YFSETQ. The CDR3 has 15 amino acids. The data originate from a study of blood T cells in healthy people across ages. Primers used in a second PCR of about 6 to 11 cycles were a sample-barcoded 5' primer and a J-beta primer mix. TCRdb ran MiXCR on the 5' RACE reads and lists one entry per CDR3 protein. The sample includes more than 900,000 distinct CDR3 sequences, roughly a quarter of them seen just once. In addition, the sample was reused for a study of T cells of mothers and their children. As reported in that work: Slightly higher, non-significant overlap characterized related mother-child pairs relative to unrelated pairs.

The gene calls are TRBV5-1 and TRBJ2-1; D unclear. The sample taken for sequencing was blood. This TCR was sampled from a girl aged 2 to 10 in good health. CDR3 sequence (DNA): TGCGCCAGCAGCTTGGTCCAAATCTCCTACAATGAGCAGTTCTTC. This sequence encodes CASSLVQISYNEQFF.